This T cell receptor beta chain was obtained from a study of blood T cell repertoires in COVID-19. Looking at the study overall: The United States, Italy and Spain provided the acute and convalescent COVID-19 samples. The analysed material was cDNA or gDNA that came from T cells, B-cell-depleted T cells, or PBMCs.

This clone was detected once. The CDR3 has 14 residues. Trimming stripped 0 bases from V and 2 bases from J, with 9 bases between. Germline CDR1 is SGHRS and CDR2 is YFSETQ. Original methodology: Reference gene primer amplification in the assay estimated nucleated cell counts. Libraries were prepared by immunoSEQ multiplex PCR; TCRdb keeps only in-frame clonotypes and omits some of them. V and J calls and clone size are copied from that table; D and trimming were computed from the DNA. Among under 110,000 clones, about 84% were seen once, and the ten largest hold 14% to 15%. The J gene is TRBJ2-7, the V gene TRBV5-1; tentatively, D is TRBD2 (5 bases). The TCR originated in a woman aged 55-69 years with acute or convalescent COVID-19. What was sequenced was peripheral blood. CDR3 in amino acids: CASSLEPGTYEQYF. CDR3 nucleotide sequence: TGCGCCAGCAGCTTGGAACCGGGAACCTACGAGCAGTACTTC.